This T cell receptor (beta chain) came from a study of shared clonotypes between healthy human individuals (dated by TCRdb to the early 2020s). Broadly, across the study: A few men and a couple of women, aged 18 to 49 years, made up the cohort. For each donor, CD4 naive and CD4 memory were each given three plates, CD8 naive was given two plates, and CD8 memory was given one plate. The study deeply sequenced blood TCR repertoires of about 5 healthy adults to estimate repertoire size and the extent of clonotype sharing between individuals. To increase sequencing depth and limit assay-specific biases, different laboratories used diverse techniques to prepare libraries and sequence TCR repertoires. Between about 0.85 and 9.5 billion PBMCs per donor were obtained by leukapheresis. Findings and caveats that apply to the study as a whole: Because the study included a small number of donors, the genetic and exposure-history diversity represented was limited. Naive subsets generally had larger estimated clonotype richness than memory subsets did. Sampling was restricted to blood, and TCR repertoires in tissues likely differ from the TCR repertoires found in blood. Incomplete sequencing was indicated by rarefaction of sorted-subset datasets, despite the large sequencing depth. Around 5.4% of naive CD4, roughly 3.6% of naive CD8, 2% to 2.5% of memory CD4, and 0.4% of memory CD8 clonotypes were shared across several donors. Based on pairwise subsampling, the degree of clonotype sharing among donors was expected to be affected by sequencing depth. Clonotypes shared by all four sorted-subset donors showed higher generation probabilities than non-shared clonotypes.

Concerning this clone itself: No cognate antigen has been identified for it. No base qualities exist here, and no much larger clone lies one base off it.

Sequences LNHDA (CDR1) and SQIVND (CDR2) are obtained from the germline V gene (reference sequence). The CDR3 covers 13 residues, taking in both the cysteine and the phenylalanine. Left in the record is the CDR3 DNA by itself, 39 bases read in frame from the first base. Deletion took 7 bases off V and 1 base off J, with a span of 7 bases between the germline ends. Using the deep immunoSEQ assay, TCR CDR3 regions were amplified from genomic DNA by multiplex PCR. Extracted genomic DNA from each cell subset was distributed evenly across all wells of several immunoSEQ 96-well plates, and each plate was treated as a replicate. Each replicate PCR for sorted subsets received about 180 ng genomic DNA, equal to around 32,000 T cell genomes. The purified libraries were quantified using a Qubit 3.0 fluorometer, sized with a Bioanalyzer 2100, and then quantified again using the KAPA Library Quantification kit. Every immunoSEQ 96-well plate was sequenced on a dedicated single-read 150-cycle Illumina NextSeq 550 flow cell. The paper's processing steps were these. The immunoSEQ output contained only junctional sequences without quality scores, so filtering could not match that applied to full-length reads. Sequences were annotated with PyIR, a Python wrapper for IgBLAST v1.9, and V/J genes and CDR3 were assigned using IMGT germline references. Reads were removed for weak V/J assignments (E-value above 1e-6), missing CDR3, stop codons, out-of-frame junctions, or ambiguous translated residues. V3J clonotypes were defined as sequences sharing an identical inferred V gene, J gene, and CDR3 amino acid sequence. To compute the percentage overlap between repertoires, the number of shared unique clonotypes was divided by the size of the smaller repertoire. Repertoire richness was assessed with RTK rarefaction, the Chao1 estimator, and Recon v2.1 estimates of unobserved clonotypes. For all TCRbeta clonotypes obtained by the gDNA method from several donors, generation probabilities were computed with OLGA. TCRdb stores this immuneACCESS table with in-frame sequences only. Part of the clones is absent; in the studies checked, under half of the shortfall reflects unresolved V genes, and no reason is known for the rest. V, J and clone size were drawn from that table, and D and trimming were deduced from the DNA. Counted in this sample were about 2.4 million clones; around 94% of them appeared once. Of the sample, 0.13% to 0.15% is held by the ten largest clones.

Donors were healthy HIV-negative adults with no recently reported acute infections or vaccinations. Every donor was a Caucasian adult living in Nashville, Tennessee, USA. CD4+ T cells were enriched through magnetic negative selection, after which naive cells were positively selected on CD45RA and the remaining negative fraction served as the memory subset. Blood was collected by leukapheresis, and PBMCs were isolated by Ficoll-Histopaque density gradient centrifugation and then cryopreserved in liquid nitrogen vapor phase. Analytical flow cytometry was used to check the purity and quantity of each magnetically sorted T cell population. From each sorted fraction, genomic DNA was isolated and quantified by UV absorbance on a Nanodrop 2000c.

This clonotype was sampled from a man aged 18 to 35 in good health. Recombination connected TRBV19 to TRBJ2-2; too little of a D gene remains to name it. The sequencing sample was made of naive CD4+ T cells sorted from blood. The sample's cell subset or site label, in plain terms: CD45RA+ positively selected. The bases are TGTGCCAGTACCCCAGGGAACACCGGGGAGCTGTTTTTT. It translates to CASTPGNTGELFF.